The subject of this entry is one TCR beta chain. The data stem from a study of blood T cell repertoires in COVID-19. V gave up 8 bases and J gave up 4 bases, with 8 bases separating them. The CDR3 totals 11 residues. In germline, CDR1 is LGHDT, CDR2 YNNKEL (reference sequence). Sequencing was performed with immunoSEQ multiplex PCR; in TCRdb, only in-frame clones are kept and a portion is missing. The table shows about 380,000 clones, with about 87% occurring only once. This sequence originates from a man aged 30-40 years who had recovered from COVID-19. Sequencing was performed on PBMCs or T cells enriched from blood (not recorded which). The J gene is TRBJ1-2, the V gene TRBV3-1 (or the pseudogene TRBV3-2), with D unresolved. As DNA, the CDR3 is TGTGCCAGCCGAGATCTCTATGGCTACACCTTC. Its translation: CASRDLYGYTF.